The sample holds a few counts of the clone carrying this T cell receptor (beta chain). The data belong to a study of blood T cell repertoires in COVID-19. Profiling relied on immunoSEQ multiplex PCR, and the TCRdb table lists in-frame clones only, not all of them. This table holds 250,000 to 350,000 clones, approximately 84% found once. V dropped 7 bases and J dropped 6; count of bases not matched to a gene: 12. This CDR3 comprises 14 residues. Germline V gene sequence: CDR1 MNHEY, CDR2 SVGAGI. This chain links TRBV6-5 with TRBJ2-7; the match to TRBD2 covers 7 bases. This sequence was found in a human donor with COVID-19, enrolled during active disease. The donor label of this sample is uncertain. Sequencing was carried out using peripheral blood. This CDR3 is CASNLSGGRGEQYF. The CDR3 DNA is TGTGCCAGCAACCTCTCGGGGGGAAGGGGCGAGCAGTACTTC.